Listed below are T cell receptor beta chains from one sample, sequenced in a study of T cell changes during pregnancy in multiple sclerosis. TCRdb keeps only in-frame clones here, not all; method: immunoSEQ multiplex PCR. The table lists around 61,000 clones, around nine tenths of them singletons. Specimen: peripheral blood, collected in the third trimester of pregnancy. These receptors originate from a female donor in good health, enrolled as a control in a pregnancy study. The CDR3 runs from the conserved cysteine through the conserved F or W.

v_call cdr3_aa
TRBV7-2 CASTYSGGSTDTQYF
TRBV7-3 CASSFGDRDGYTF
TRBV5-5 CASSSGAIAGSNQPQHF
TRBV6-6 CASRDPGGANQPQHF
TRBV5-5 CASSPFTGGDNSPLHF
TRBV11-3 CASSSGLAGEGADTQYF
TRBV7-6 CASSSRDRDTEAFF
TRBV27 CASSPTGAVATEAFF
TRBV7-9 CASSSGQPSNQPQHF
TRBV27 CASSPRLAGSTDTQYF